What follows are 24 T cell receptor beta chains derived from one specimen sequenced in a study of radiotherapy plus CTLA-4 blockade in lung cancer (dated by TCRdb to the late 2010s). Library preparation was by the immunoSEQ multiplex PCR assay. TCRdb obtained this table from immuneACCESS and retained in-frame rearrangements with V and J assigned. These tables miss some clones; where compared with another copy, unresolved V genes account for less than half of the shortfall, and the remainder is unexplained. Here the sample has tens of thousands of clones; around 80% occur a single time. Jointly, the top ten make up 3.5% to 4% of the sample. The sample consisted of peripheral blood, taken from a patient treated with radiotherapy plus ipilimumab. These receptors were obtained from a human donor with non-small cell lung cancer who had a partial response to radiotherapy plus ipilimumab.

V usage is TRBV7-9 and J usage is TRBJ2-7; 9 nucleotides agree with TRBD1. V shed 4 bases and J 2 bases; nucleotides not matched to a gene: 9. Germline V gives CDR1 SEHNR, CDR2 FQNEAQ (reference sequence). The CDR3 runs to 16 residues. CDR3 residues: CASSWTTGGIPYEQYF. CDR3 nucleotide sequence: TGTGCCAGCAGCTGGACGACAGGGGGTATCCCCTACGAGCAGTACTTC.

This chain connects TRBV21-1 to TRBJ1-1; TRBD1 was called by the table and not checked on the DNA. TRBV21-1 is designated a pseudogene. This CDR3 has 15 amino acids. The CDR3 region is CASSKVAVSNTEAFF. The CDR3 DNA reads TGTGCCAGCAGCAAAGTGGCAGTCTCGAACACTGAAGCTTTCTTT.

This clone was observed a handful of times. The chain recombines TRBV19 with TRBJ2-1; the D gene is possibly TRBD2 (5 bases). The germline CDR1 and CDR2 sequences are LNHDA and SQIVND (reference sequence). Trimming pared 6 bases from V and 0 bases from J, leaving 18 bases between. The CDR3 totals 17 residues. The CDR3: CASRINSHTSSYNEQFF. The CDR3 DNA sequence: TGTGCCAGTAGGATTAACTCCCACACTAGCTCCTACAATGAGCAGTTCTTC.

V and J are TRBV29-1 and TRBJ2-7, with 8 bases lining up with TRBD1. CDR3 length: 13 residues. Germline V gene data show CDR1 as SQVTM and CDR2 as ANQGSEA. The V and J ends lost 3 bases and 3 bases, in that order; junction bases with no gene match: 4. Here the CDR3 DNA reads TGCAGCGTTGAGAGACAGGGGCGCTACGAGCAGTACTTC. Protein: CSVERQGRYEQYF.

The chain is built from TRBV6-5 and TRBJ2-2; TRBD1 aligns across 9 bases. The V gene's germline CDR1 is MNHEY and CDR2 SVGAGI. The CDR3 extends over 14 amino acids. The junction had 5 bases not matched to a gene; V was cut back by 5 bases and J by 7 bases. CDR3 loop: CASSEQGAGGELFF. The CDR3 DNA follows: TGTGCCAGCAGTGAACAGGGGGCAGGCGGGGAGCTGTTTTTT.

This clone has a handful of counts. The J gene is TRBJ1-1, the V gene TRBV2; a weak D match, TRBD1 (5 bases). Germline CDR1 SNHLY, CDR2 FYNNEI. The CDR3 loop spans 12 amino acids. The V and J ends lost 6 bases and 8 bases respectively, with 13 bases between them. The CDR3: CASRYGGGEAFF. CDR3 in DNA: TGTGCCAGCAGATATGGGGGAGGGGAAGCTTTCTTT.

The chain carries TRBV11-3 and TRBJ2-7, with TRBD1 as a possible D gene (6 bases). Between the trimmed V and J ends, which lost 5 bases and 2 bases, there was a span of 13 bases. CDR3 length: 14 amino acids. Germline V gives CDR1 SGHNT, CDR2 YENEEA. The CDR3 region is CASSPRDTPYEQYF. The CDR3 bases are TGTGCCAGCAGCCCCCGGGACACACCCTACGAGCAGTACTTC. The whole variable domain, filled in from reference TRBV11-3 and TRBJ2-7, reads EAGVVQSPRYKIIEKKQPVAFWCNPISGHNTLYWYLQNLGQGPELLIRYENEEAVDDSQLPKDRFSAERLKGVDSTLKIQPAELGDSAVYLCASSPRDTPYEQYFGPGTRLTVT.

The gene calls are TRBV6-6 and TRBJ2-7; D is unclear. Between the trimmed V and J ends, which lost 4 bases and 3 bases, there was a span of 13 bases. This CDR3 has 14 amino acids. Germline values: CDR1 MNHNY, CDR2 SVGAGI (reference sequence). The CDR3 region has the DNA TGTGCCAGCAGTTCGGGTCGACCGAGCTACGAGCAGTACTTC. It is translated as CASSSGRPSYEQYF.

This clone was counted a single time. J is TRBJ1-5 and V is TRBV27; 7 bases are shared with TRBD1. The V gene's germline CDR1 is MNHEY and CDR2 SMNVEV (reference sequence). CDR3 length equals 15 residues. The V segment lost 6 bases and the J segment 9 bases; nucleotides outside the gene matches: 14. The CDR3: CASRMDRDRERPQHF. CDR3 in DNA: TGTGCCAGCAGGATGGACCGGGACAGAGAACGGCCCCAGCATTTT.

This clone was counted a few times. The CDR3 DNA is TGCGCCAGCAGCTTCGGGGGGAACACTGAAGCTTTCTTT. Its translation is CASSFGGNTEAFF. This sequence joins TRBV5-1 and TRBJ1-1; tentative D call: TRBD1 (5 bases). The V gene lost 2 bases and the J gene lost 1 base, with 6 bases spanning the gap. This CDR3 region has 13 residues. Germline CDR1 and CDR2: SGHRS and YFSETQ.

The V call is TRBV6-1, the J call TRBJ1-4; D ambiguous. The V end was cut by 3 bases, the J end by 5 bases, with 7 bases between. The CDR3 totals 13 residues. CDR1 and CDR2 (germline): MNHNS, SASEGT. DNA for the CDR3: TGTGCCAGCAGTGAGACTCCGAATGAAAAACTGTTTTTT. This encodes CASSETPNEKLFF.

The sample holds one count of this clone. V is TRBV9 and J is TRBJ2-3; TRBD2 might be the D (5 bases). V was clipped by 4 bases and J by 1 base, with 10 bases between them. This CDR3 has 14 amino acids. The germline V gene encodes CDR1 SGDLS and CDR2 YYNGEE. CDR3 residues: CASSYAGGTDTQYF. In nucleotides, the CDR3 is TGTGCCAGCAGCTATGCCGGGGGCACAGATACGCAGTATTTT. Filled out from reference TRBV9 and TRBJ2-3, the complete variable domain reads DSGVTQTPKHLITATGQRVTLRCSPRSGDLSVYWYQQSLDQGLQFLIQYYNGEERAKGNILERFSAQQFPDLHSELNLSSLELGDSALYFCASSYAGGTDTQYFGPGTRLTVL.

The chain combines TRBV6-5 with TRBJ1-1; D gene unclear. Per germline, CDR1 MNHEY and CDR2 SVGAGI. V shed 4 bases and J shed 4 bases, with 19 bases lying between them. CDR3 length: 16 residues. CDR3 sequence (DNA): TGTGCCAGCAGTTCCCTCGGGGAGGGTTCGGTCACTGAAGCTTTCTTT. The encoded protein is CASSSLGEGSVTEAFF.

Turning to this clone: In the same sample, other DNA sequences code for this CDR3. This chain uses TRBV5-1 with TRBJ2-7, with 8 bases fitting TRBD1. The V and J ends lost 4 bases and 3 bases, in that order; junction bases with no gene match: 12. Germline-derived CDR1 and CDR2 are SGHRS and YFSETQ. The CDR3 has 16 amino acids. This CDR3 is CASSLFPGQGNYEQYF. DNA of the CDR3: TGCGCCAGCAGCCTATTCCCCGGACAGGGTAACTACGAGCAGTACTTC.

This chain connects TRBV7-8 to TRBJ1-2; no reliable D call. Germline V gene data show CDR1 as SGHVS and CDR2 as FQNEAQ. The CDR3 has 15 residues. Trimming removed 5 bases at V and 8 bases at J, with 21 bases between. CDR3 nucleotides: TGTGCCAGCAGCCAAACGGCCGCCCCAGGCGGGGGCTACACCTTC. Residues: CASSQTAAPGGGYTF.

The V gene is TRBV27, the J gene TRBJ2-5; 8 bases agree with TRBD1. Germline V gives CDR1 MNHEY, CDR2 SMNVEV (reference sequence). CDR3 length: 15 amino acids. Trimming cost V 4 bases and J 5 bases; bases outside gene matches: 9. The CDR3 loop is CASSWGLRQGETQYF. In DNA form, the CDR3 reads TGTGCCAGCAGTTGGGGATTAAGACAGGGGGAGACCCAGTACTTC.

The rearrangement uses TRBV6-1 and TRBJ2-1; 7 bases are a match to TRBD2. Germline CDR1 MNHNS, CDR2 SASEGT. J lost 2 bases, V lost 2 bases, and 3 bases had no gene match. CDR3 length equals 15 residues. CDR3: CASSEMSGAYNEQFF. The CDR3 nucleotides read TGTGCCAGCAGTGAAATGAGCGGGGCCTACAATGAGCAGTTCTTC.

V gene TRBV28 combines with J gene TRBJ2-5; 7 bases agree with TRBD2. The CDR3 runs to 16 residues. Trimming took 4 bases from V and 5 from J; bases not matched to a gene: 13. From germline, CDR1 is MDHEN and CDR2 SYDVKM. In DNA, the CDR3 is TGTGCCAGCAGTTCGACCCTGGGGGGGGGAGTTGAGACCCAGTACTTC. This gives the protein CASSSTLGGGVETQYF.

The chain is built from TRBV27 and TRBJ1-3; D is ambiguous. Germline V gives CDR1 MNHEY, CDR2 SMNVEV (reference sequence). The V end lost 2 bases, the J end lost 3 bases, and 5 bases lay between the germline ends. The CDR3 totals 13 residues. The CDR3 DNA reads TGTGCCAGCAGTTTAACCGGTGGAAACACCATATATTTT. Translated: CASSLTGGNTIYF.

The chain combines TRBV2 with TRBJ2-2, with D possibly matching TRBD1 (5 bases). This CDR3 has 15 residues. Germline assignment: CDR1 SNHLY and CDR2 FYNNEI. Deletions cut 3 bases from V and 2 bases from J, with 10 bases between. The CDR3 spells CASSDETANTGELFF. DNA of the CDR3: TGTGCCAGCAGTGACGAGACAGCAAACACCGGGGAGCTGTTTTTT.

This clone has a handful of counts. The gene calls are TRBV5-4 and TRBJ2-2; 8 nucleotides match TRBD1. There are 16 residues in the CDR3. Germline assignment: CDR1 SGHNT and CDR2 YYREEE (reference sequence). V trimming: 5 bases; J trimming: 6 bases; junction bases outside the gene matches: 12. DNA of the CDR3: TGTGCCAGCAGTTTAGGACAGGGCCGCTGGGCCGGGGAGCTGTTTTTT. Residues: CASSLGQGRWAGELFF.

The chain is built from TRBV2 and TRBJ1-2; D is undetermined. This CDR3 region has 12 residues. The germline V gene encodes CDR1 SNHLY and CDR2 FYNNEI. V was pared by 1 base and J by 3 bases, with 3 bases between. Here the CDR3 reads CASSEGDYGYTF. The CDR3 DNA reads TGTGCCAGCAGTGAAGGAGACTATGGCTACACCTTC.

The CDR3 here is CASSAGQGYTF. The CDR3, as DNA: TGTGCCAGCAGCGCGGGACAGGGCTACACCTTC. This chain connects TRBV7-9 to TRBJ1-2; 7 positions agree with TRBD1. CDR3 length: 11 amino acids. CDR1 is SEHNR and CDR2 is FQNEAQ in the germline V gene (reference sequence). Unmatched junction bases numbered 2, after V lost 5 bases and J lost 8 bases.

This clone has just a few counts. The chain employs TRBV2 and TRBJ1-2; D call uncertain. CDR1 and CDR2 (germline): SNHLY, FYNNEI. The CDR3 is 13 residues long. V was pared by 3 bases and J by 1 base, with 6 bases between. This chain's CDR3 is CASSEVGNYGYTF. Here the CDR3 DNA reads TGTGCCAGCAGTGAGGTCGGTAACTATGGCTACACCTTC.